The 28 T cell receptor beta chains below all came from one sample that was sequenced in a study of identical twins. MiXCR, run by TCRdb on the 5' RACE reads, gives a single entry per CDR3 protein. The sample records over 200,000 distinct CDR3 sequences, under 12% being singletons. The material sequenced was memory T cells sorted from blood. The source is a man in his forties or fifties in good health.

This clonotype occurred many times. The V gene is TRBV28, the J gene TRBJ2-2; 9 nucleotides match TRBD1. The CDR3 extends over 14 amino acids. Per the germline V gene, CDR1 is MDHEN and CDR2 is SYDVKM. Trimming cost V 9 bases and J 4 bases; bases outside gene matches: 6. The CDR3 loop is CARDRGWSTGELFF. The DNA for the CDR3 is TGTGCCAGGGACAGGGGTTGGAGCACCGGGGAGCTGTTTTTT.

This clonotype was seen more than once but under ten times. This sequence joins TRBV12-3 or TRBV12-4 and TRBJ2-5; the match to TRBD1 covers 8 bases. V was clipped by 4 bases and J by 5 bases; unmatched bases: 12. This CDR3 is 16 amino acids long. CDR3 region: CASSSTLTGAGETQYF. CDR3 in DNA: TGTGCCAGCAGTTCTACGTTGACAGGGGCTGGGGAGACCCAGTACTTC.

This clonotype has just a few counts. V and J are TRBV5-1 and TRBJ1-1; tentatively, D is TRBD1 (5 bases). The CDR3 is 15 residues long. V shed 4 bases and J shed 1 base, with 14 bases lying between them. Germline lookup yields CDR1 SGHRS and CDR2 YFSETQ. The CDR3, as DNA: TGCGCCAGCAGCGACTACACAAGGGGGAACACTGAAGCTTTCTTT. Translating gives CASSDYTRGNTEAFF.

The table lists this clonotype with a few counts. The genes are TRBV20-1 and TRBJ1-2, with 8 bases matching TRBD1. Per the germline V gene, CDR1 is DFQATT and CDR2 is SNEGSKA (reference sequence). This CDR3 contains 12 residues. Here the CDR3 DNA reads TGCAGGGGAACAGGGGGAATAGGTGGCTACACCTTC. Its protein is CRGTGGIGGYTF.

CDR3 in amino acids: CASSLGRVIDYGYTF. The CDR3 bases are TGTGCCAGCAGTTTAGGGAGGGTCATCGACTATGGCTACACCTTC. V gene TRBV12-3 or TRBV12-4 combines with J gene TRBJ1-2; D not certain. Trimming removed 1 base at V and 3 bases at J, with 12 bases between. The CDR3 totals 15 residues.

This clonotype showed up many times. The chain combines TRBV29-1 with TRBJ2-3; no reliable D call. V gave up 7 bases and J gave up 6 bases, with 17 bases separating them. CDR1 is SQVTM, CDR2 ANQGSEA, per germline. This CDR3 region has 13 residues. The CDR3 is CSASGALGDTQYF. The CDR3 DNA is TGCAGCGCCAGTGGCGCCTTGGGGGATACGCAGTATTTT.

The chain uses TRBV28 and TRBJ2-7; TRBD2 matches 13 bases. Losses at the gene ends were 2 bases for V and 4 bases for J; bases not matched to a gene: 14. Germline lookup yields CDR1 MDHEN and CDR2 SYDVKM. The CDR3 is made up of 19 amino acids. CDR3 in DNA: TGTGCCAGCAGTTTACCTACTAGCGGGGGGGCCTCGTCCCTTTACGAGCAGTACTTC. This gives the protein CASSLPTSGGASSLYEQYF.

This clonotype was counted many times. The CDR3 loop reads CSASRRRGGTGELFF. DNA of the CDR3: TGCAGTGCTAGTAGGAGGCGGGGGGGAACCGGGGAGCTGTTTTTT. The V call is TRBV20-1, the J call TRBJ2-2; 9 bases are shared with TRBD2. V shed 3 bases, J shed 5 bases, and the junction held 7 bases outside the gene matches. The CDR3 is made up of 15 amino acids. Germline CDR1 DFQATT, CDR2 SNEGSKA (reference sequence).

The table lists this clonotype with many counts. The J gene is TRBJ1-5, the V gene TRBV20-1; tentative D call: TRBD1 (6 bases). This CDR3 has 14 amino acids. Germline-derived CDR1 and CDR2 are DFQATT and SNEGSKA (reference sequence). Trimming stripped 0 bases from V and 5 bases from J, with 11 bases between. The CDR3 bases are TGCAGTGCTAGAGATCCCGGGGGCCATCAGCCCCAGCATTTT. Amino acid sequence: CSARDPGGHQPQHF.

This clonotype came up a few times. The chain uses TRBV29-1 and TRBJ2-1, with 8 bases aligning to TRBD2. The CDR3 is made up of 14 amino acids. From germline, CDR1 is SQVTM and CDR2 ANQGSEA. Trimming removed 4 bases from V and 2 bases from J; junction bases left unmatched: 4. The CDR3 DNA follows: TGCAGCGTTGTCTCGGGAGGGCCCTACAATGAGCAGTTCTTC. Residues: CSVVSGGPYNEQFF.

This clonotype was counted at least ten times. The chain is built from TRBV20-1 and TRBJ2-4; 15 bases line up with TRBD2. Germline lookup yields CDR1 DFQATT and CDR2 SNEGSKA (reference sequence). V gave up 6 bases and J gave up 8 bases; unmatched junction bases: 8. The CDR3 runs 15 residues. CDR3 DNA: TGCAGTGCCCCCGGGACTAGCGGGAGGTTTGACATTCAGTACTTC. Translating gives CSAPGTSGRFDIQYF.

This clonotype has a handful of counts. This chain joins TRBV11-1 and TRBJ2-1, with a possible D match to TRBD1 (5 bases). V gave up 10 bases and J gave up 5 bases, with 33 bases separating them. The V gene's germline CDR1 is SGHAT and CDR2 FQDESV (reference sequence). This CDR3 is built from 19 residues. CDR3 in DNA: TGTGCCACCCCCAAGCGACAAGAACTATGGCAGGGCGAACACAATGAGCAGTTCTTC. This encodes CATPKRQELWQGEHNEQFF.

This clonotype was seen repeatedly, ten times or more. This sequence joins TRBV12-3 or TRBV12-4 and TRBJ2-5, with 8 nucleotides matching TRBD2. Unmatched junction bases numbered 10, after V lost 3 bases and J lost 4 bases. The CDR3 contains 16 residues. The CDR3 loop reads CASSFLAGGAGETQYF. In nucleotides, the CDR3 is TGTGCCAGCAGTTTTTTGGCCGGGGGGGCCGGAGAGACCCAGTACTTC.

This clonotype was counted between two and nine times. The V gene is TRBV27, the J gene TRBJ2-1, with no clear D. CDR3 size: 17 residues. V gave up 1 base and J gave up 0 bases, with 13 bases separating them. Germline loops: CDR1 MNHEY, CDR2 SMNVEV (reference sequence). Here the CDR3 DNA reads TGTGCCAGCAGTTTATTTGCGGTTCCCGGCTCCTACAATGAGCAGTTCTTC. Encoded protein: CASSLFAVPGSYNEQFF.

The CDR3 protein is CASSQGLSANYGYTF. The CDR3 nucleotides read TGCGCCAGCAGCCAAGGTCTGAGTGCTAACTATGGCTACACCTTC. This rearrangement joins TRBV4-1 to TRBJ1-2; D not resolved. Trimming cost V 1 base and J 0 bases, with 9 bases left between them. The CDR3 consists of 15 residues. Per the germline V gene, CDR1 is MGHRA and CDR2 is YSYEKL.

The chain combines TRBV6-1 with TRBJ2-7, with 8 bases identical to TRBD1. V dropped 8 bases and J dropped 7; count of bases not matched to a gene: 10. CDR3 size: 13 residues. Germline assignment: CDR1 MNHNS and CDR2 SASEGT. The CDR3 loop is CASRGRGRREQYF. For the CDR3, the DNA is TGTGCCAGCCGTGGCAGGGGGCGGAGAGAGCAGTACTTC.

The sample holds many counts of this clonotype. The chain is built from TRBV6-5 and TRBJ1-6, with D uncertain. CDR3 length equals 15 residues. Germline V lookup: CDR1 MNHEY, CDR2 SVGAGI. V lost 0 bases to trimming and J lost 9 bases, with 12 bases between them. The CDR3 is CASSYSISGISPLHF. In DNA, the CDR3 is TGTGCCAGCAGTTACTCGATTAGTGGGATTTCACCCCTCCACTTT.

This clonotype was detected many times. The DNA of the CDR3 is TGTGCCAGCAGCCAAGATTTCGGGGACAGTCCCTACAATGAGCAGTTCTTC. Amino acid sequence: CASSQDFGDSPYNEQFF. The chain employs TRBV3-1 and TRBJ2-1; 7 bases align to TRBD1. Germline-derived CDR1 and CDR2 are LGHDT and YNNKEL (reference sequence). The CDR3 sequence is 17 residues long. V trimming: 0 bases; J trimming: 2 bases; junction bases outside the gene matches: 7.

This clonotype was recorded at least ten times. The chain is built from TRBV2 and TRBJ2-5, with D maybe TRBD2 (6 bases). The CDR3 extends over 15 amino acids. V gave up 3 bases and J gave up 5 bases, with 16 bases separating them. Germline V gene lookup returns CDR1 SNHLY and CDR2 FYNNEI. The CDR3 protein is CASSDRLGGGETQYF. The CDR3 coding sequence is TGTGCCAGCAGTGATAGACTGGGAGGCGGGGAGACCCAGTACTTC. The full variable domain, completed using reference TRBV2 and TRBJ2-5, is EPEVTQTPSHQVTQMGQEVILRCVPISNHLYFYWYRQILGQKVEFLVSFYNNEISEKSEIFDDQFSVERPDGSNFTLKIRSTKLEDSAMYFCASSDRLGGGETQYFGPGTRLLVL.

The V and J genes are TRBV5-6 and TRBJ1-1; D is unresolved. V was shortened by 4 bases and J by 2 bases, with 9 bases between the two germline ends. CDR1 SGHDT and CDR2 YYEEEE come from the germline V gene. This CDR3 has 13 residues. Written as DNA, the CDR3 is TGTGCCAGCAGCGGGCGCACTAACACTGAAGCTTTCTTT. It is translated as CASSGRTNTEAFF.

This clonotype was observed many times. The chain's CDR3 is CASSLSSGQGDYGYTF. In DNA form, the CDR3 reads TGTGCCAGCAGCCTCTCGAGTGGGCAGGGCGACTATGGCTACACCTTC. The chain combines TRBV7-2 with TRBJ1-2, with a weak D call TRBD1 (5 bases). This CDR3 contains 16 residues. Germline V CDR1 and CDR2: SGHTA, FQGNSA. V shed 5 bases and J shed 3 bases, with 19 bases lying between them.

This clonotype was recorded at least ten times. The chain employs TRBV27 and TRBJ2-1; weak D call: TRBD1 (6 bases). Germline-derived CDR1 and CDR2 are MNHEY and SMNVEV (reference sequence). With 5 bases removed from V and 9 bases from J, the gap between germline ends came to 14 bases. The CDR3 contains 13 residues. The CDR3 DNA sequence: TGTGCCAGCAGTAAGGACAGAACGGGTGAGCAGTTCTTC. Amino acid sequence: CASSKDRTGEQFF.

The chain has TRBV5-4 and TRBJ1-2, with D possibly TRBD1 on 5 matching bases. Germline V gene lookup returns CDR1 SGHNT and CDR2 YYREEE (reference sequence). The CDR3 is 15 residues long. V lost 0 bases to trimming and J lost 4 bases, with 13 bases between them. The CDR3 loop reads CASSLASQAPYGYTF. The CDR3 nucleotides are TGTGCCAGCAGCTTGGCCTCACAGGCGCCCTATGGCTACACCTTC.

CDR3 amino acids: CASSRGGQGNTEAFF. The CDR3 DNA reads as TGCGCCAGCAGCCGGGGAGGACAGGGGAACACTGAAGCTTTCTTT. V is TRBV5-1 and J is TRBJ1-1, with 8 positions matching TRBD1. Losses at the gene ends were 4 bases for V and 1 base for J; bases not matched to a gene: 6. The CDR3 runs to 15 residues. In germline, CDR1 is SGHRS, CDR2 YFSETQ.

The rearrangement links TRBV5-1 to TRBJ2-2; TRBD1 aligns across 10 bases. Trimming at V came to 3 bases and at J to 3 bases, leaving 2 bases not matched to a gene. The germline V gene encodes CDR1 SGHRS and CDR2 YFSETQ. The CDR3 length is 15 residues. The DNA for the CDR3 is TGCGCCAGCAGCTCCGGACAGGGGGACACCGGGGAGCTGTTTTTT. It translates to CASSSGQGDTGELFF.

This clonotype was picked up many times. V gene TRBV18 combines with J gene TRBJ1-4; no reliable D call. This CDR3 is built from 12 residues. V gave up 1 base and J gave up 7 bases, with 4 bases separating them. The germline V gene has CDR1 KGHSH and CDR2 LQKENI. The CDR3 DNA reads TGTGCCAGCTCACCACAGGGTGAAAAACTGTTTTTT. Translation gives CASSPQGEKLFF.

This clonotype was seen many times. The V call is TRBV20-1, the J call TRBJ2-5; 9 nucleotides align to TRBD1. V lost 3 bases, J lost 3 bases, and 5 bases stayed unmatched. Germline V lookup: CDR1 DFQATT, CDR2 SNEGSKA (reference sequence). The CDR3 contains 14 residues. This CDR3 is CSASIGTGKETQYF. CDR3 sequence (DNA): TGCAGTGCTAGTATCGGGACAGGGAAAGAGACCCAGTACTTC.

The chain combines TRBV5-4 with TRBJ2-2; 8 nucleotides align to TRBD1. V lost 4 bases to trimming and J lost 0 bases; unmatched junction nucleotides: 8. Germline CDR1 reads SGHNT; CDR2 reads YYREEE (reference sequence). The CDR3 runs to 17 residues. The chain's CDR3 is CASSPPGQGSNTGELFF. As DNA, the CDR3 is TGTGCCAGCAGCCCACCTGGACAGGGCTCGAACACCGGGGAGCTGTTTTTT.